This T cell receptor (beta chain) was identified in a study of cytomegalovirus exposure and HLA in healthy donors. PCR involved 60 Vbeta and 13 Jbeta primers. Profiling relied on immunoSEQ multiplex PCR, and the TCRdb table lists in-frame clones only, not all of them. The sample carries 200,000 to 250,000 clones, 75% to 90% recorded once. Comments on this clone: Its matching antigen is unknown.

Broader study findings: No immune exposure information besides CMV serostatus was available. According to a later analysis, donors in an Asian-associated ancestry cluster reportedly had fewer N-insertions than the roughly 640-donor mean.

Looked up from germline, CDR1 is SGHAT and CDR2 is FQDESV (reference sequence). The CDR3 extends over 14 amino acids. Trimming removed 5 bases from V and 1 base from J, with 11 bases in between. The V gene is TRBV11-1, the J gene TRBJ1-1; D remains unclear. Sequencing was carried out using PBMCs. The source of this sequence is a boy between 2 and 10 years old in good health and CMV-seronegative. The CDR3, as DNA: TGTGCCAGCAGCCCCAATGAGAGGAACACTGAAGCTTTCTTT. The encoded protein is CASSPNERNTEAFF.